The clone carrying this T cell receptor (beta chain) showed up just a few times. From the 5' RACE reads, TCRdb called clonotypes with MiXCR, one entry per CDR3 protein. The profile shows 80,000 to 100,000 distinct CDR3 sequences, roughly an eighth of them singletons. This sample was included in a study of early T cells in non-severe SARS-CoV-2 infection. Across the study: Sequencing input comprised bulk RNA from unsorted whole blood; chain pairing was not available.

Germline CDR1 reads SQVTM; CDR2 reads ANQGSEA. The CDR3 covers 17 residues. J was trimmed by 2 bases and V by 3 bases; bases with no gene match: 5. This sequence originates from an adult who was a healthcare worker with PCR-confirmed SARS-CoV-2 infection or an uninfected control (not recorded which). This chain uses TRBV29-1 with TRBJ2-1; TRBD2 matches at 15 bases. The material sequenced was whole blood. Written as DNA, the CDR3 is TGCAGCGTTGAGGGGACTAGCGGGAGGAGGGCCTACAATGAGCAGTTCTTC. Its protein is CSVEGTSGRRAYNEQFF.